The source of this T cell receptor (beta chain) is a study of stem cell transplantation in POMP-related autoinflammatory disease listed by TCRdb under 2021. Regarding the complete study: The study hypothesized that defective thymoproteasomes impair MHC class I-dependent CD8+ T-cell differentiation and positive selection, skewing the TRB repertoire. Before transplant, CD4+ naive T-cell skewing, low CD8+ T-cell proportions, and reduced T-cell cytokine secretion were observed in patients. DNA chimerism analysis after transplant demonstrated 100% donor engraftment of neutrophils and platelets for up to one year. The effect of POMP deficiency on T-cell receptor beta repertoire diversity and CDR3 characteristics was assessed using high-throughput TRB sequencing.

The time point label for this specimen denotes: after hematopoietic stem cell transplant. PRAID was characterized by prominent immunodeficiency alongside autoinflammation. Before TRB sequencing, T-cell subsets (conventional T cells, CD8+ T cells, regulatory T cells, T follicular helper cells) were sorted. Receptor amplification or capture employed the immunoSEQ multiplex PCR assay. Regarding the original processing steps: Repertoire diversity was quantified with Shannon entropy, accounting for clonal size distribution. The Gini-Simpson index (Simpson_1-D) was used to measure inequality in clonotype distribution. The source is immuneACCESS, and TCRdb retained only in-frame sequences with V and J called. Part of the clones is not carried over; for the studies checked, unresolved V genes explain less than half of this, and the remainder is unexplained. The V and J calls and clone size come from that table; D and trimming were worked out from the DNA. The sample data list 68,000 or so clones, and roughly 93% of these were observed just once. Of the sample, about 0.7% is held by the ten largest clones.

As concerns this clone: The antigen this receptor binds is unknown. No quality values exist for individual bases; no much larger clone is one base distant.

Beyond this particular receptor, the publication reports: The number of unique TRB V-J gene pairings in PRAID patients was restricted. PRAID patients trended toward lower TRB diversity and higher clonality across all analyzed T-cell subsets. In PRAID patients, the trend toward increased clonality and lower diversity reached statistical significance only for regulatory T cells.

Clipping removes 6 bases from V and 11 bases from J, with 14 as the unmatched junction base count. Counted from cysteine to phenylalanine, this CDR3 has 14 amino acids. CDR3 DNA is the only sequence kept; it has 42 bases, read in frame from the first base. The germline V gene sets CDR1 to MDHEN and CDR2 to SYDVKM. The chain joins TRBV28 to TRBJ1-1; 8 bases in between match TRBD1. The input for sequencing was CD4+ T cells from PBMCs, taken after stem cell transplantation. The TCR sequence derives from a human patient with POMP-related autoinflammation and immune dysregulation (PRAID). After a transplant, not all T cells may be the patient's own; some may come from the graft donor. CDR3 loop: CASSQTGVSSQAFF. The sequence in DNA is TGTGCCAGCAGCCAGACAGGGGTCTCAAGCCAGGCTTTCTTT. Outside the CDR3, residues come from the reference TRBV28 and TRBJ1-1 proteins, so the full variable domain is: DVKVTQSSRYLVKRTGEKVFLECVQDMDHENMFWYRQDPGLGLRLIYFSYDVKMKEKGDIPEGYSVSREKKERFSLILESASTNQTSMYLCASSQTGVSSQAFFGQGTRLTVV.